These 20 T cell receptor beta chains originate from one sample sequenced in a study of shared clonotypes between healthy human individuals. Some clones are missing from TCRdb's copy, which holds only in-frame ones; the method was immunoSEQ multiplex PCR. The repertoire holds a few million clones, 80% to 95% seen once, with roughly 1.7% in the top ten. Naive CD8 cells were CD45RO-negative, positively selected for CCR7, excluding terminally differentiated effector memory CD45RA+ cells. The specimen was naive CD8+ T cells from PBMCs. Every receptor here comes from a man between 18 and 29 years old in good health. Some clones in this sample may be carry-over from other donors' samples.

The genes are TRBV28 and TRBJ2-6; D uncertain. Germline V lookup: CDR1 MDHEN, CDR2 SYDVKM. V was shortened by 4 bases and J by 3 bases, with 13 bases between the two germline ends. CDR3 length: 16 amino acids. The CDR3 is CASSSITEFGANVLTF. CDR3 bases: TGTGCCAGCAGTTCGATAACCGAGTTTGGGGCCAACGTCCTGACTTTC.

This sequence joins TRBV15 and TRBJ2-3, with 8 bases aligning to TRBD1. The CDR3 loop spans 15 amino acids. The germline gives CDR1 LNHNV, CDR2 YYDKDF (reference sequence). J gave up 2 bases and V 4 bases, and 5 bases lay outside the gene matches. The CDR3 DNA follows: TGTGCCACCAGCACTAGGGACAGGACCACAGATACGCAGTATTTT. Translating gives CATSTRDRTTDTQYF.

The chain couples TRBV6-4 to TRBJ2-2, with 10 bases that match TRBD1. V was clipped by 4 bases and J by 6 bases; unmatched bases: 8. The CDR3 extends over 16 amino acids. Germline V gives CDR1 MRHNA, CDR2 SNTAGT. The CDR3 spells CASSAGTGVLSGELFF. CDR3 bases: TGTGCCAGCAGTGCCGGGACAGGGGTGTTATCCGGGGAGCTGTTTTTT.

The V call is TRBV9, the J call TRBJ1-2; TRBD1 matches at 11 bases. Trimming at V came to 3 bases and at J to 4 bases, leaving 14 bases not matched to a gene. Looked up from germline, CDR1 is SGDLS and CDR2 is YYNGEE. The CDR3 sequence is 18 residues long. For the CDR3, the DNA is TGTGCCAGCAGCGAAAGTCCGGGACAGGGGGTGCCATCCTATGGCTACACCTTC. Amino acids: CASSESPGQGVPSYGYTF.

The J gene is TRBJ2-1, the V gene TRBV6-5, with D perhaps matching TRBD2 (6 bases). The CDR3 contains 14 residues. CDR1 MNHEY and CDR2 SVGAGI come from the germline V gene. V lost 2 bases and J lost 6, with 11 bases in between. CDR3 in DNA: TGTGCCAGCAGTTACGGGGGGTACTTCAATGAGCAGTTCTTC. Its protein product is CASSYGGYFNEQFF.

This sequence joins TRBV5-4 and TRBJ2-7, with 9 bases fitting TRBD1. With V trimmed by 5 bases and J by 4 bases, 4 bases remained unmatched. In germline, CDR1 is SGHNT, CDR2 YYREEE (reference sequence). CDR3 length: 13 amino acids. The CDR3: CASSTGGGYEQYF. The CDR3 DNA sequence: TGTGCCAGCAGTACAGGGGGCGGGTACGAGCAGTACTTC.

The chain has TRBV15 and TRBJ1-4, with TRBD1 as a possible D gene (6 bases). The CDR3 consists of 17 residues. Germline CDR1 and CDR2: LNHNV and YYDKDF (reference sequence). V shed 1 base and J shed 3 bases, with 15 bases lying between them. CDR3 amino acids: CATSRGPTGGANEKLFF. As DNA, the CDR3 is TGTGCCACCAGCAGAGGGCCGACAGGAGGGGCTAATGAAAAACTGTTTTTT.

This chain connects TRBV5-6 to TRBJ2-1; TRBD2 aligns across 9 bases. The CDR3 contains 19 residues. The V and J ends lost 6 bases and 4 bases, in that order; junction bases with no gene match: 20. The germline V gene encodes CDR1 SGHDT and CDR2 YYEEEE. The CDR3: CASNDNLGLATFYYNEQFF. DNA of the CDR3: TGTGCCAGCAACGATAATTTGGGACTAGCCACCTTTTATTACAATGAGCAGTTCTTC.

This sequence joins TRBV5-1 and TRBJ2-1; TRBD2 agrees at 8 bases. Trimming took 0 bases from V and 5 from J; bases not matched to a gene: 7. CDR1 SGHRS and CDR2 YFSETQ come from the germline V gene. This CDR3 spans 16 amino acids. The CDR3 bases are TGCGCCAGCAGCTTGGCCTTTAGCGGGAAGAACAATGAGCAGTTCTTC. This gives the protein CASSLAFSGKNNEQFF. The whole variable domain, remainder taken from reference TRBV5-1 and TRBJ2-1, is KAGVTQTPRYLIKTRGQQVTLSCSPISGHRSVSWYQQTPGQGLQFLFEYFSETQRNKGNFPGRFSGRQFSNSRSEMNVSTLELGDSALYLCASSLAFSGKNNEQFFGPGTRLTVL.

The rearrangement uses TRBV2 and TRBJ2-7; 9 positions agree with TRBD1. Germline-derived CDR1 and CDR2 are SNHLY and FYNNEI. V lost 5 bases, J lost 3 bases, and 11 bases stayed unmatched. CDR3 length equals 16 residues. The DNA for the CDR3 is TGTGCCAGCAGTCTTAAACCGGGACAGGGTAGCTACGAGCAGTACTTC. Protein: CASSLKPGQGSYEQYF.

The chain has TRBV4-2 and TRBJ2-1; 10 nucleotides line up with TRBD2. This CDR3 has 17 residues. Germline V CDR1 and CDR2: LGHNA, YNFKEQ. V gave up 0 bases and J gave up 6 bases; unmatched junction bases: 8. As DNA, the CDR3 is TGTGCCAGCAGCCAAGATTTCGTAACTAGCGGGACCAATGAGCAGTTCTTC. Translating it yields CASSQDFVTSGTNEQFF.

The chain uses TRBV4-1 and TRBJ2-7; a weak D match, TRBD2 (5 bases). V lost 5 bases, J lost 0 bases, and 8 bases lay in between. This CDR3 comprises 13 residues. Germline V gene sequence: CDR1 MGHRA, CDR2 YSYEKL. CDR3 loop: CASSAGRSYEQYF. CDR3 nucleotide sequence: TGCGCCAGCAGCGCGGGCCGCTCCTACGAGCAGTACTTC.

CDR3 loop: CASSSRSSRNSYEQYF. The CDR3, as DNA: TGTGCCAGCAGTTCTCGCAGTAGCAGAAACTCCTACGAGCAGTACTTC. The chain links TRBV6-5 to TRBJ2-7, with unresolved D. This CDR3 is built from 16 residues. Germline V gives CDR1 MNHEY, CDR2 SVGAGI. V lost 4 bases and J 0 bases, leaving 16 bases between the germline ends.

This clone was picked up one time. Since a much larger clone is just one base distant, this may be a read error. The chain joins TRBV9 to TRBJ1-1; D unresolved. The CDR3 has 12 residues. Trimming removed 0 bases from V and 4 bases from J, with 4 bases in between. Germline loops: CDR1 SGDLS, CDR2 YYNGEE. CDR3 DNA: TGTGCCAGCAGCGTAGGGGCCACTGAAGCTTTCTTT. This sequence encodes CASSVGATEAFF.

This clone was detected once. V usage is TRBV6-6 and J usage is TRBJ2-1, with 7 bases matching TRBD2. Trimming at V came to 11 bases and at J to 6 bases, leaving 10 bases not matched to a gene. Germline values: CDR1 MNHNY, CDR2 SVGAGI (reference sequence). The CDR3 consists of 13 residues. The CDR3 nucleotides are TGTGCCCTTAGCGGGTCCTCCGTCAATGAGCAGTTCTTC. Translating gives CALSGSSVNEQFF.

The chain employs TRBV15 and TRBJ2-1; 9 nucleotides agree with TRBD2. Per the germline V gene, CDR1 is LNHNV and CDR2 is YYDKDF (reference sequence). The CDR3 spans 19 residues. V shed 2 bases, J shed 0 bases, and the junction held 11 bases outside the gene matches. CDR3 nucleotides: TGTGCCACCAGCAGACCTCCGGGACTAGCTTTGAGCTCCTACAATGAGCAGTTCTTC. It yields the protein CATSRPPGLALSSYNEQFF. Together with reference TRBV15 and TRBJ2-1, the CDR3 gives the full variable domain: DAMVIQNPRYQVTQFGKPVTLSCSQTLNHNVMYWYQQKSSQAPKLLFHYYDKDFNNEADTPDNFQSRRPNTSFCFLDIRSPGLGDTAMYLCATSRPPGLALSSYNEQFFGPGTRLTVL.

The V and J genes are TRBV28 and TRBJ2-1, with D maybe TRBD1 (5 bases). CDR1 is MDHEN, CDR2 SYDVKM, per germline. The CDR3 loop spans 14 amino acids. The V and J ends lost 11 bases and 0 bases respectively, with 14 bases between them. The CDR3 protein is CAVEDSSSYNEQFF. Here the CDR3 DNA reads TGTGCCGTTGAAGACAGCAGCTCCTACAATGAGCAGTTCTTC.

The J gene is TRBJ2-7, the V gene TRBV27; weak D call: TRBD1 (5 bases). V lost 9 bases and J lost 3, with 15 bases in between. Germline V gene lookup returns CDR1 MNHEY and CDR2 SMNVEV (reference sequence). The CDR3 covers 13 residues. CDR3 in DNA: TGTGCCAGTAGGGGTGGGCTACACTACGAGCAGTACTTC. It codes for CASRGGLHYEQYF.

This chain uses TRBV27 with TRBJ1-5, with D unresolved. From germline, CDR1 is MNHEY and CDR2 SMNVEV (reference sequence). V was trimmed by 2 bases and J by 6 bases, leaving 11 bases between them. This CDR3 contains 14 residues. The CDR3 reads CASSLHVSAQPQHF. In DNA, the CDR3 is TGTGCCAGCAGTTTACATGTTTCGGCTCAGCCCCAGCATTTT.

Worth noting for this clone: Other DNA sequences within the sample encode an identical CDR3. V and J are TRBV6-1 and TRBJ2-7; 13 bases fit TRBD2. The CDR3 is 15 amino acids. Trimming cost V 6 bases and J 2 bases; bases outside gene matches: 4. Germline CDR1 MNHNS, CDR2 SASEGT. CDR3 nucleotide sequence: TGTGCCAGCAGAGAGGGACTAGCGGGGCCCTACGAGCAGTACTTC. Its translation is CASREGLAGPYEQYF.